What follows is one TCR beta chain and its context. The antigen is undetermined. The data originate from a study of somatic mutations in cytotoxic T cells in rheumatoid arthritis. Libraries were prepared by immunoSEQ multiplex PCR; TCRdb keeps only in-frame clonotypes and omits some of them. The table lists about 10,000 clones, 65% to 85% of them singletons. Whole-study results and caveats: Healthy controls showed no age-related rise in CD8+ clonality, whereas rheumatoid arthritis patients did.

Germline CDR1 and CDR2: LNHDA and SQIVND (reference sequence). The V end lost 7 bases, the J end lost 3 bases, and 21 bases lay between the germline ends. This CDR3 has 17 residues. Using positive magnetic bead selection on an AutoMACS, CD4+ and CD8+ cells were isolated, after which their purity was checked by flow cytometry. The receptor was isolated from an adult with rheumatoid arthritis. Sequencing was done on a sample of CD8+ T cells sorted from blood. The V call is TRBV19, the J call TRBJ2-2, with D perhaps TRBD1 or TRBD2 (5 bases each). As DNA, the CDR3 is TGTGCCAGTATGGGAGTCCCAGGGAGACGGGACACCGGGGAGCTGTTTTTT. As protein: CASMGVPGRRDTGELFF.